This is a list of T cell receptor beta chains from one sample in a study of blood T cell repertoires in COVID-19. Produced via immunoSEQ multiplex PCR; TCRdb's table is partial and in-frame only. The sample consists of roughly 330,000 clones, 65% to 90% of them appearing once. Sequencing was performed on PBMCs or T cells enriched from blood (not recorded which). All receptors come from a woman between 18 and 30 years old who had recovered from COVID-19. Both conserved end residues are part of each CDR3. D genes are given only for firm matches. Clone size appears in some rows only: once, few, many, or a class for an expanded clone.

>TRBV9|TRBD2|14|TRBJ2-1|-
TGTGCCAGCAGCGAACCCCCGAGCGGGGGTGTACAGTTCTTC
CASSEPPSGGVQFF
>TRBV7-6|TRBD1|16|TRBJ1-1|-
TGTGCCAGCAGCTTATCCCCAGACAGGGCAAACACTGAAGCTTTCTTT
CASSLSPDRANTEAFF
>TRBV21-1|-|17|TRBJ1-5|-
TGTGCCAGCAGCCTAGCCTATTTTGGGGTGTACAATCAGCCCCAGCATTTT
CASSLAYFGVYNQPQHF
>TRBV5-5|TRBD1|12|TRBJ2-7|-
TGTGCCAGCAGCTTACAGGGGTTCGAGCAGTACTTC
CASSLQGFEQYF
>TRBV7-2|-|15|TRBJ1-5|-
TGTGCCAGCAGCTTAGGTTATGGGGCTAATCAGCCCCAGCATTTT
CASSLGYGANQPQHF
>TRBV19|TRBD1|15|TRBJ1-1|-
TGTGCCAGTAGTATGGGACAGGGCGTGAACACTGAAGCTTTCTTT
CASSMGQGVNTEAFF
>TRBV5-4|-|13|TRBJ2-5|-
TGTGCCAGCAGCTTCCGGGGTTTGGAGACCCAGTACTTC
CASSFRGLETQYF
>TRBV19|-|17|TRBJ2-3|-
TGTGCCAGTAGTATACTCCCGACAGGGACTAGCACAGATACGCAGTATTTT
CASSILPTGTSTDTQYF
>TRBV2|-|14|TRBJ1-2|-
TGTGCCAGCACCCCAGGGACTCCCCTCTATGGCTACACCTTC
CASTPGTPLYGYTF
>TRBV27|-|16|TRBJ1-2|-
TGTGCCAGCAAAGGGGCGGGGAAAGGTCCCAACTATGGCTACACCTTC
CASKGAGKGPNYGYTF
>TRBV19|-|15|TRBJ2-6|-
TGTGCCAGTATTGCAGTAGGGGTTGGGGCCAACGTCCTGACTTTC
CASIAVGVGANVLTF
>TRBV24-1|TRBD1|14|TRBJ2-7|-
TGTGCCACCAGTGAGGGGGACAGATCCTACGAGCAGTACTTC
CATSEGDRSYEQYF
>TRBV3-1/TRBV3-2|TRBD1|14|TRBJ1-2|-
TGTGCCAGCAGCCAGACCGGGACAGTCTATGGCTACACCTTC
CASSQTGTVYGYTF
>TRBV10-3|TRBD2|18|TRBJ2-1|once
TGTGCCATCAGTGAGTCCGATTCAGGAGCGGGGGGGCCGTATGAGCAGTTCTTC
CAISESDSGAGGPYEQFF
>TRBV18|TRBD1|14|TRBJ1-1|-
TGTGCCAGCTCACAAGGGACAGGGAGGACTGAAGCTTTCTTT
CASSQGTGRTEAFF
>TRBV7-3|-|17|TRBJ2-3|-
TGTGCCAGCAGCTCGACTAGTTCCCTTTTCAGATCAGATACGCAGTATTTT
CASSSTSSLFRSDTQYF
>TRBV20-1|-|15|TRBJ1-5|-
TGCAGTGCTAGTACAGGTGCTTCTAGCAATCAGCCCCAGCATTTT
CSASTGASSNQPQHF
>TRBV27|-|13|TRBJ2-7|-
TGTGCCAGCAGTTTTTCCGGTACCTACGAGCAGTACTTC
CASSFSGTYEQYF
>TRBV27|-|15|TRBJ1-2|-
TGTGCCAGCAGTTTTCAAGGAATAAGGGAGCGGGGCTACACCTTC
CASSFQGIRERGYTF
>TRBV5-1|TRBD2|17|TRBJ2-3|-
TGCGCCAGCAGCTTGGCTGCGAGCGGGGGGGCCTGGGATACGCAGTATTTT
CASSLAASGGAWDTQYF
>TRBV6-6|TRBD1|14|TRBJ1-2|few
TGTGCCAGCAGTCGGACAGGGGGCCGCTATGGCTACACCTTC
CASSRTGGRYGYTF
>TRBV25-1|-|16|TRBJ2-2|-
TGTGCCAGCAGTGAATACGGCAGGGGAGGGACCGGGGAGCTGTTTTTT
CASSEYGRGGTGELFF
>TRBV4-2|TRBD2|15|TRBJ2-7|-
TGTGCCAGCAGCCAGGGGGGACTAGCCTCCTACGAGCAGTACTTC
CASSQGGLASYEQYF
>TRBV30|-|14|TRBJ1-3|-
TGTGCCTGGAGTAAAGGGGCATCCGGAAACACCATATATTTT
CAWSKGASGNTIYF
>TRBV18|TRBD1|13|TRBJ2-3|-
TGTGCCAGCTCACCAGTCGAGGACAGGGGGGAGTATTTT
CASSPVEDRGEYF
>TRBV7-9|TRBD1|14|TRBJ1-6|-
TGTGCCAGCAGCCGAGGGACAGCGAATTCACCCCTCCACTTT
CASSRGTANSPLHF
>TRBV29-1|-|12|TRBJ1-1|once
TGCAGCGTATCCGGGGGGAACACTGAAGCTTTCTTT
CSVSGGNTEAFF
>TRBV10-3|TRBD1|15|TRBJ1-1|-
TGTGCCATCAGTGACCCGGACAGGGGATACACTGAAGCTTTCTTT
CAISDPDRGYTEAFF
>TRBV30|-|17|TRBJ2-1|-
TGTGCCTGGAGCCATAGGTCTACGGGACTTGGCAACAATGAGCAGTTCTTC
CAWSHRSTGLGNNEQFF
>TRBV5-5|TRBD1|15|TRBJ2-7|-
TGTGCCAGCAGCTTGTTGACAGGGCAGTCCTACGAGCAGTACTTC
CASSLLTGQSYEQYF
>TRBV19|-|15|TRBJ1-5|-
TGTGCCAGTACCCCAATCGGAGAGGGAGGGCAGCCCCAGCATTTT
CASTPIGEGGQPQHF
>TRBV25-1|TRBD1|16|TRBJ1-2|-
TGTGCCAGCAGTGAATACCAGGGGGGAGCTAACTATGGCTACACCTTC
CASSEYQGGANYGYTF
>TRBV19|-|14|TRBJ1-5|-
TGTGCCAGTAGTGTCGACAGGTGGAATCAGCCCCAGCATTTT
CASSVDRWNQPQHF
>TRBV12-3/TRBV12-4|TRBD1|13|TRBJ2-5|once
TGTGCCAGCCTCTCAGGGGGCCGGGAGACCCAGTACTTC
CASLSGGRETQYF
>TRBV24-1|TRBD1|17|TRBJ1-4|-
TGTGCCACCAGTGATTTGGCCCTTAGGGGGCTTAATGAAAAACTGTTTTTT
CATSDLALRGLNEKLFF
>TRBV6-5|-|13|TRBJ1-1|-
TGTGCCAGCACCCCGAGTGGGAACACTGAAGCTTTCTTT
CASTPSGNTEAFF
>TRBV24-1|-|14|TRBJ1-2|once
TGTGCCACCAGTGAGGCAGCACAGAACTATGGCTACACCTTC
CATSEAAQNYGYTF
>TRBV19|-|14|TRBJ1-1|-
TGTGCCAGTAGTCGGCGGGGGGAGAACACTGAAGCTTTCTTT
CASSRRGENTEAFF
>TRBV14|TRBD1|14|TRBJ1-3|-
TGTGCCAGCAGCCGGCAGGGGGCTGGAAACACCATATATTTT
CASSRQGAGNTIYF
>TRBV6-5|-|13|TRBJ1-3|-
TGTGCCAGCAGTAGGGGTTCTGGAAACACCATATATTTT
CASSRGSGNTIYF